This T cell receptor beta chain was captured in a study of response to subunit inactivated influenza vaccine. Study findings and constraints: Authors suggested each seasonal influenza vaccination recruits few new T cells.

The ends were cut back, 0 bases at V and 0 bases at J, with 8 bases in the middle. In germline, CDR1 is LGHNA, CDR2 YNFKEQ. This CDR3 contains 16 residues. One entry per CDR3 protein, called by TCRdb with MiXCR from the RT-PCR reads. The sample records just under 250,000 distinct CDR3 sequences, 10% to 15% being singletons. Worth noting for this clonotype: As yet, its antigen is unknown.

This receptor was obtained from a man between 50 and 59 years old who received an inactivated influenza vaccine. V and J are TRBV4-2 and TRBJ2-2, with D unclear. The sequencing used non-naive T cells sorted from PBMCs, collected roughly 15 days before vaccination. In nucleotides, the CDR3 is TGTGCCAGCAGCCAAGACCTCTATACGAACACCGGGGAGCTGTTTTTT. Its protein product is CASSQDLYTNTGELFF.